The 11 T cell receptor beta chains given below trace back to one sample, sequenced in a study of T cells in Graves' hyperthyroidism and ophthalmopathy (dated by TCRdb to about 2019). Library preparation employed multiplex PCR. Sequenced using an Illumina HiSeq 2000. TCR beta CDR3 regions were amplified from RNA transcripts. A first-round RT-PCR of the TCR CDR3 used the HTBI primer set with the Qiagen OneStep RT-PCR kit. TCRdb ran its own pipeline on the public reads, namely fastp trimming at Q25 and MiXCR clone calling, and kept in-frame beta chains. Every distinct CDR3 protein forms one entry, paired with its most common genes and DNA. For this sample the table gives around 760,000 distinct CDR3 sequences, of which 35% were detected only once. Together, the top ten hold 30% to 40% of the sample. What was sequenced was blood. These TCRs come from a woman aged 40 to 50 with Graves' hyperthyroidism.

This clonotype has ten or more counts. The chain uses TRBV20-1 and TRBJ2-2; tentative D call: TRBD2 (6 bases). The CDR3 sequence is 15 residues long. Germline assignment: CDR1 DFQATT and CDR2 SNEGSKA (reference sequence). V shed 6 bases and J shed 7 bases, with 21 bases lying between them. CDR3 amino acids: CSAHRDLANDGELFF. In DNA form, the CDR3 reads TGCAGTGCCCACCGGGACTTGGCGAACGACGGGGAGCTGTTTTTT.

The table lists this clonotype with a few counts. The chain links TRBV20-1 to TRBJ1-6, with no clear D. V was shortened by 6 bases and J by 7 bases, with 16 bases between the two germline ends. The CDR3 contains 14 residues. In germline, CDR1 is DFQATT, CDR2 SNEGSKA (reference sequence). The DNA of the CDR3 is TGCAGTGCGTCACGAGTGGAAAAAAATTCACCCCTCCACTTT. Its protein product is CSASRVEKNSPLHF.

With respect to this clonotype: A read error may produce the germline difference seen at one junction end. The chain is built from TRBV7-2 and TRBJ1-6; 7 nucleotides line up with TRBD1. Germline V CDR1 and CDR2: SGHTA, FQGNSA. The CDR3 has 15 residues. In DNA, the CDR3 is TGCGCCAGCAGCCAAGAAGGGGGCGCGGGTTCACCCCTCCACTTT. Translation gives CASSQEGGAGSPLHF.

This clonotype has ten or more counts. The V call is TRBV7-3, the J call TRBJ2-7; 8 bases map to TRBD2. Germline trimming cut 2 bases from V and 0 bases from J; bases unmatched to any gene: 3. Per germline, CDR1 SGHTA and CDR2 FQGTGA. The CDR3 runs 15 residues. CDR3 in DNA: TGTGCCAGCAGCTTACGAGCGGGGGACTCCTACGAGCAGTACTTC. It encodes CASSLRAGDSYEQYF. The full variable domain, in which reference TRBV7-3 and TRBJ2-7 provide the parts outside the CDR3, is GAGVSQTPSNKVTEKGKYVELRCDPISGHTALYWYRQSLGQGPEFLIYFQGTGAADDSGLPNDRFFAVRPEGSVSTLKIQRTERGDSAVYLCASSLRAGDSYEQYFGPGTRLTVT.

A few counts support this clonotype. Given a much more abundant clone one base away, this may be a read error. This chain uses TRBV20-1 with TRBJ1-2, with 8 bases that match TRBD1. In germline, CDR1 is DFQATT, CDR2 SNEGSKA (reference sequence). CDR3 size: 14 residues. The CDR3 bases are TGCAGTGCTAGACAGACAGGGGCTAACTGTGGCTACACCTTC. This encodes CSARQTGANCGYTF.

CDR3 region: CASSSNEGSNSPLHF. As DNA, the CDR3 is TGTGCCAGCTCCAGTAATGAGGGGTCGAATTCACCCCTCCACTTT. The V call is TRBV7-2, the J call TRBJ1-6, with a weak D call TRBD1 (5 bases). CDR1 and CDR2 (germline): SGHTA, FQGNSA. Trimming took 8 bases from V and 7 from J, leaving 18 bases between them. This CDR3 region has 15 residues.

As regards this clonotype: A much larger clonotype is one base distant, so this may be a read error. The chain couples TRBV6-5 to TRBJ1-5, with D possibly being TRBD1 (6 bases). Germline V gives CDR1 MNHEY, CDR2 SVGAGI. This CDR3 comprises 12 residues. CDR3 region: CASMQGRQPRHF. The CDR3 nucleotides read TGTGCCAGCATGCAGGGGAGGCAGCCCCGGCATTTT.

This clonotype was seen many times. The rearrangement joins TRBV2 to TRBJ1-1; 7 bases agree with TRBD1. Germline trimming cut 6 bases from V and 4 bases from J; bases unmatched to any gene: 5. Germline loops: CDR1 SNHLY, CDR2 FYNNEI. CDR3 length: 13 residues. The CDR3 sequence: CASSDEGATEAFF. The CDR3 DNA is TGTGCCAGCAGCGACGAGGGGGCCACTGAAGCTTTCTTT.

A remark on this clonotype: Just one base apart from a much larger clone, this may be a read error. This sequence joins TRBV12-3 or TRBV12-4 and TRBJ1-2; D unresolved. CDR3 length: 13 residues. CDR3 DNA sequence: TGTGCCAGCAGTTTGTTGGGGAACTGTGGCTACACCTTC. Translating it yields CASSLLGNCGYTF.

The table lists this clonotype with a few counts. V gene TRBV6-6 combines with J gene TRBJ2-2; D remains unclear. Germline CDR1 and CDR2: MNHNY and SVGAGI (reference sequence). This CDR3 region has 15 residues. Trimming stripped 0 bases from V and 4 bases from J, with 9 bases between. The CDR3 DNA sequence: TGTGCCAGCAGTTACTCGAGCAGCCCCACCGGGGAGCTGTTTTTT. Translation: CASSYSSSPTGELFF.

The chain links TRBV12-3 or TRBV12-4 to TRBJ1-2; D may be TRBD1 (5 bases). The CDR3 is 16 amino acids. Trimming pared 1 base from V and 6 bases from J, leaving 18 bases between. CDR3 in DNA: TGTGCCAGCAGTTTAGTTCGGGACTCCACGGTAGATGGCTACACCTTC. This sequence encodes CASSLVRDSTVDGYTF.